This T cell receptor (beta chain) was retrieved from a study of tumor and adjacent non-tumor tissue in lung cancer. On the study more broadly: There were 11 to 13 adenocarcinoma, a couple of squamous cell carcinoma and 1 small cell lung cancer cases.

The library came from three nested PCR rounds adapted from ARM-PCR protocols. TCRdb called the multiplex PCR reads again in MiXCR, with one record for every CDR3 protein. The data show around 120,000 distinct CDR3 sequences, with 66% seen just once and 9.5% to 15% held by the top ten. The template was RNA from unsorted bulk tissue. Newly diagnosed lung cancer patients had thoracic surgery in China, August–late 2014, without prior chemotherapy. Germline CDR1 and CDR2: SQVTM and ANQGSEA. The V gene lost 4 bases and the J gene lost 8 bases, with 15 bases spanning the gap. The length of the CDR3 is 13 residues. General study findings and limits: Patients with more diverse tumor TCRs had worse survival. Tumor repertoires had a smaller top 100 clone share than normal lung.

This clonotype was found a few times. Its target is unknown. The TCR sequence derives from a man aged 25-45 years with non-small cell lung cancer. The chain combines TRBV29-1 with TRBJ1-5; D gene unclear. The sequenced sample was lung tumor tissue. Here the CDR3 DNA reads TGCAGCGTTGCTCGTATGTCAATGGAGCCCCAGCATTTT. This encodes CSVARMSMEPQHF.